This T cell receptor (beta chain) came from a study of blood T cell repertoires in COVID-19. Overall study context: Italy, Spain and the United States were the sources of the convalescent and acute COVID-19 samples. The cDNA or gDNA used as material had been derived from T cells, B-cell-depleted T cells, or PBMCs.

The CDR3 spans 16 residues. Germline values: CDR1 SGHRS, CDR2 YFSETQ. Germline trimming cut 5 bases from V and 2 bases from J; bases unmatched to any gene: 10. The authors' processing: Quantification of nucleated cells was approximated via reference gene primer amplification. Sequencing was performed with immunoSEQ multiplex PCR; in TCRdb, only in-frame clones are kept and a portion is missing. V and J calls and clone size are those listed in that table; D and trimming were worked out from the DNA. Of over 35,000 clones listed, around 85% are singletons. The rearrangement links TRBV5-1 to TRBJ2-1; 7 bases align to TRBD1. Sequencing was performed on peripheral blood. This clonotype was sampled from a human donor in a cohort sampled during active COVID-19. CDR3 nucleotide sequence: TGCGCCAGCAGTATCCCCCGGGACAGCACCTACAATGAGCAGTTCTTC. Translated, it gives CASSIPRDSTYNEQFF.